This T cell receptor beta chain was documented in a study of response to subunit inactivated influenza vaccine. TCRdb re-derived calls from the RT-PCR reads in MiXCR, one entry per CDR3 protein. Here the sample spans 150,000 to 200,000 distinct CDR3 sequences, about 12% being singletons. The germline gives CDR1 MGHRA, CDR2 YSYEKL. The CDR3 is made up of 15 amino acids. Trimming cost V 4 bases and J 6 bases, with 19 bases left between them. The data were also submitted as part of a second study, on T cells expressing NK-cell markers. That work contributes: It was by 5'RACE template switching with UMIs that TCR beta cDNA was made. Cells sorted as CD3+CD56+NKG2C+, CD3+CD56+NKG2C- and CD3+CD56-NKG2C+ T cells supplied the TCR beta repertoires. Just one sequenced donor of eight was HCMV-seronegative, while seven were seropositive. The CD3+CD56-NKG2C+ fraction of a handful of donors was also led by these clonotypes. Whether expanded NKG2C+ T cell clones were HCMV-specific remained unclear.

This chain uses TRBV4-1 with TRBJ2-7, with D possibly matching TRBD1 (6 bases). This sequence originates from a man aged 50 or older who received an inactivated influenza vaccine. This specimen was CD8+ T cells sorted from PBMCs, taken 11 to 12 days after vaccination. In DNA, the CDR3 is TGCGCCAGCAGCCCAATATGGGACACAATTCCCGAGCAGTACTTC. It yields the protein CASSPIWDTIPEQYF.